The clone carrying this T cell receptor beta chain was detected only once. Its antigen is undetermined. Time point noted: sample taken at primary tumor resection. Whole RNA, which was extracted from tumor, nontumor lung tissue or frozen PBMC, was sequenced without any cell sorting. The sample belongs to a study of spatial heterogeneity in lung cancer. Trimming removed 8 bases from V and 5 bases from J, with 21 bases in between. This CDR3 is built from 15 residues. Study results and limitations: Compared with follow-up, resection was when ubiquitous expanded tumor TCRs appeared in blood more.

TCRdb ran MiXCR on the 5' RACE reads and lists one entry per CDR3 protein. Here the sample spans approximately 44,000 distinct CDR3 sequences, around 13% being singletons. The source is a male donor with early-stage non-small cell lung cancer. The specimen comprised PBMCs, sampled at surgery. The genes are TRBV12-3 or TRBV12-4 and TRBJ1-1; tentative D call: TRBD1 (5 bases). The CDR3 DNA reads TGTGCCAGCGAATATCGAGGGGACCTAGGGACTGAAGCTTTCTTT. It translates to CASEYRGDLGTEAFF.